These 27 T cell receptor beta chains originate from one sample sequenced in a study of shared clonotypes between healthy human individuals. Assay: immunoSEQ multiplex PCR; the TCRdb copy retains only in-frame clones and omits some. The table lists roughly 1,600,000 clones, 97% to 99% of them singletons, with about 0.35% in the top ten. Sequenced input: naive CD4+ T cells sorted from blood. This sample's subset: CD45RA+ positively selected. All receptors derive from a man under 40 in good health.

The chain employs TRBV10-2 and TRBJ2-7; TRBD2 aligns across 8 bases. CDR1 and CDR2 from the germline V gene are WSHSY and SAAADI. The J segment lost 3 bases and the V segment lost 7 bases, leaving 5 bases of the junction unmatched. This CDR3 is 13 amino acids long. CDR3 bases: TGCGCCAGCAATCAGCGGGAGAGCTACGAGCAGTACTTC. It yields the protein CASNQRESYEQYF.

The chain uses TRBV2 and TRBJ1-2; no clear D gene. Trimming took off 4 bases at V and 0 bases at J, with 12 bases between the two ends. This CDR3 region has 15 residues. Germline V CDR1 and CDR2: SNHLY, FYNNEI. CDR3 in amino acids: CASSVLPTTNYGYTF. CDR3 DNA sequence: TGTGCCAGCAGTGTCCTCCCGACTACTAACTATGGCTACACCTTC.

In DNA, the CDR3 is TGTGCCAGCAGTAACCCAGGGGATACGCAGTATTTT. As protein: CASSNPGDTQYF. The rearrangement joins TRBV28 to TRBJ2-3; tentative D call: TRBD1 (5 bases). CDR1 and CDR2 from the germline V gene are MDHEN and SYDVKM. The CDR3 covers 12 residues. Trimming removed 5 bases at V and 6 bases at J, with 9 bases between.

Details on this clone: Other nucleotide sequences from this sample produce the same CDR3. The chain has TRBV7-9 and TRBJ1-3; D not resolved. The germline CDR1 and CDR2 sequences are SEHNR and FQNEAQ (reference sequence). The V gene lost 1 base and the J gene lost 3 bases, with 4 bases spanning the gap. The CDR3 contains 13 residues. The CDR3 DNA is TGTGCCAGCAGCTTAGTTGGTGGAAACACCATATATTTT. Its translation: CASSLVGGNTIYF.

This clone was detected once. V usage is TRBV28 and J usage is TRBJ1-3; D not certain. Germline CDR1 and CDR2: MDHEN and SYDVKM. The V and J ends lost 2 bases and 0 bases respectively, with 11 bases between them. The CDR3 contains 16 residues. CDR3 nucleotides: TGTGCCAGCAGTTTACGGGGAGGTCTCTCTGGAAACACCATATATTTT. Residues: CASSLRGGLSGNTIYF.

This chain joins TRBV18 and TRBJ1-1; D is unresolved. V was shortened by 1 base and J by 1 base, with 7 bases between the two germline ends. Germline V gene sequence: CDR1 KGHSH, CDR2 LQKENI. CDR3 length: 14 amino acids. CDR3 in DNA: TGTGCCAGCTCACCACTGGCATGGAACACTGAAGCTTTCTTT. This gives the protein CASSPLAWNTEAFF. The full variable domain, its missing parts supplied by reference TRBV18 and TRBJ1-1, is NAGVMQNPRHLVRRRGQEARLRCSPMKGHSHVYWYRQLPEEGLKFMVYLQKENIIDESGMPKERFSAEFPKEGPSILRIQQVVRGDSAAYFCASSPLAWNTEAFFGQGTRLTVV.

The chain links TRBV7-2 to TRBJ1-2, with no clear D. The CDR3 loop spans 14 amino acids. CDR1 is SGHTA, CDR2 FQGNSA, per germline. The V end was cut by 1 base, the J end by 8 bases, with 14 bases between. The CDR3 DNA reads TGTGCCAGCAGCTTAGAACGGACGGTCTCCGGCTACACCTTC. Its translation: CASSLERTVSGYTF.

The chain recombines TRBV5-6 with TRBJ2-3; 8 bases are shared with TRBD2. This CDR3 region has 15 residues. Germline CDR1 SGHDT, CDR2 YYEEEE. V shed 2 bases, J shed 5 bases, and the junction held 7 bases outside the gene matches. CDR3: CASSFGTRRRDTQYF. In DNA, the CDR3 is TGTGCCAGCAGCTTCGGGACTAGACGCAGAGATACGCAGTATTTT.

The chain joins TRBV18 to TRBJ2-7; 7 positions agree with TRBD1. The junction had 4 bases not matched to a gene; V was cut back by 2 bases and J by 3 bases. Looked up from germline, CDR1 is KGHSH and CDR2 is LQKENI. This CDR3 comprises 14 residues. The CDR3 sequence: CASSPYRGHYEQYF. CDR3 coding DNA: TGTGCCAGCTCACCATATAGGGGGCACTACGAGCAGTACTTC.

J is TRBJ1-5 and V is TRBV19; a weak D match, TRBD1 (5 bases). Germline loops: CDR1 LNHDA, CDR2 SQIVND (reference sequence). CDR3 length: 16 amino acids. Trimming shortened V by 2 bases and J by 15 bases, and 26 bases separated the two germline ends. CDR3 bases: TGTGCCAGTAGTATATCCTTCGCGGGACCTCCAACGGACCGGCATTTT. It encodes CASSISFAGPPTDRHF.

V is TRBV5-1 and J is TRBJ2-1; TRBD2 aligns across 8 bases. J lost 8 bases, V lost 1 base, and 5 bases had no gene match. The CDR3 runs to 14 residues. From germline, CDR1 is SGHRS and CDR2 YFSETQ. The CDR3 DNA is TGCGCCAGCAGCTTGTCCGTCGGGGGGGATGAGCAGTTCTTC. Translation: CASSLSVGGDEQFF.

The chain is built from TRBV4-1 and TRBJ2-7; D possibly corresponds to TRBD1 (5 bases). CDR1 is MGHRA and CDR2 is YSYEKL in the germline V gene. The CDR3 spans 13 residues. Between the trimmed V and J ends, which lost 0 bases and 7 bases, there was a span of 10 bases. CDR3 nucleotides: TGCGCCAGCAGCCAAGAGGGAAGGGGTGAGCAGTACTTC. Encoded protein: CASSQEGRGEQYF.

The V gene is TRBV15, the J gene TRBJ2-5, with 9 bases lining up with TRBD1. The CDR3 is made up of 13 amino acids. Trimming removed 6 bases from V and 7 bases from J; junction bases left unmatched: 6. Germline CDR1 LNHNV, CDR2 YYDKDF (reference sequence). The CDR3 reads CATSRDRDWTQYF. For the CDR3, the DNA is TGTGCCACCAGTAGGGACAGGGATTGGACCCAGTACTTC. The full variable domain, completed using reference TRBV15 and TRBJ2-5, is DAMVIQNPRYQVTQFGKPVTLSCSQTLNHNVMYWYQQKSSQAPKLLFHYYDKDFNNEADTPDNFQSRRPNTSFCFLDIRSPGLGDTAMYLCATSRDRDWTQYFGPGTRLLVL.

V is TRBV18 and J is TRBJ1-5, with TRBD1 matching 10 bases. The germline gives CDR1 KGHSH, CDR2 LQKENI. J lost 7 bases, V lost 5 bases, and 11 bases had no gene match. This CDR3 has 16 amino acids. The CDR3 is CASSLGQGEIGQPQHF. The CDR3 DNA reads as TGTGCCAGCTCATTAGGACAGGGGGAAATAGGGCAGCCCCAGCATTTT.

V usage is TRBV10-3 and J usage is TRBJ2-3; D is unclear. The CDR3 is 14 residues long. Trimming cost V 6 bases and J 1 base, with 11 bases left between them. Germline-derived CDR1 and CDR2 are ENHRY and SYGVKD. CDR3 region: CAISDPWGTDTQYF. The CDR3 DNA reads as TGTGCCATCAGCGACCCTTGGGGCACAGATACGCAGTATTTT.

V usage is TRBV27 and J usage is TRBJ2-3, with D hard to call. CDR3 length: 13 residues. Trimming left V 3 bases short and J 6 bases short, with 10 bases between. In germline, CDR1 is MNHEY, CDR2 SMNVEV (reference sequence). CDR3: CASSFSQTDTQYF. CDR3 sequence (DNA): TGTGCCAGCAGTTTCTCACAAACGGATACGCAGTATTTT.

The chain joins TRBV5-5 to TRBJ2-5, with D unclear. The V and J ends lost 0 bases and 0 bases respectively, with 3 bases between them. The germline V gene has CDR1 SGHKS and CDR2 YYEKEE (reference sequence). CDR3 length equals 13 residues. CDR3 nucleotides: TGTGCCAGCAGCTTGGCCTACCAAGAGACCCAGTACTTC. The encoded protein is CASSLAYQETQYF.

The rearrangement uses TRBV7-6 and TRBJ2-7; perhaps TRBD2 as D (5 bases). Germline CDR1 reads SGHVS; CDR2 reads FNYEAQ. The CDR3 consists of 13 residues. Deletions cut 2 bases from V and 6 bases from J, with 11 bases between. The CDR3 sequence: CASSLWEISEQYF. CDR3 nucleotide sequence: TGTGCCAGCAGCTTATGGGAGATCTCCGAGCAGTACTTC.

The chain links TRBV5-6 to TRBJ1-3, with a possible D match to TRBD1 (6 bases). Germline-derived CDR1 and CDR2 are SGHDT and YYEEEE. The CDR3 covers 13 residues. V was shortened by 4 bases and J by 5 bases, with 10 bases between the two germline ends. CDR3 coding DNA: TGTGCCAGCAGCACCCGGGACAGAAACACCATATATTTT. This translates into CASSTRDRNTIYF.

V and J are TRBV20-1 and TRBJ2-1; D remains unclear. CDR3 size: 10 residues. Germline assignment: CDR1 DFQATT and CDR2 SNEGSKA (reference sequence). V lost 6 bases, J lost 8 bases, and 8 bases lay in between. Written as DNA, the CDR3 is TGCAGTGCCGAGAAGTATGAGCAGTTCTTC. Translation gives CSAEKYEQFF.

The rearrangement uses TRBV9 and TRBJ1-2; D might be TRBD1 (5 bases). The CDR3 is 13 amino acids. CDR1 SGDLS and CDR2 YYNGEE come from the germline V gene. Trimming shortened V by 4 bases and J by 2 bases, and 9 bases separated the two germline ends. The CDR3 DNA sequence: TGTGCCAGCAGCTCCAGACAGAACTATGGCTACACCTTC. The encoded protein is CASSSRQNYGYTF.

The chain recombines TRBV6-1 with TRBJ1-3; D gene unclear. The CDR3 has 14 residues. Germline V CDR1 and CDR2: MNHNS, SASEGT. Trimming pared 0 bases from V and 4 bases from J, leaving 7 bases between. Written as DNA, the CDR3 is TGTGCCAGCAGTGAAGCAGGATTCGGAAACACCATATATTTT. Translated, it gives CASSEAGFGNTIYF.

The rearrangement links TRBV28 to TRBJ2-3, with a tentative D call TRBD1 (7 bases). CDR1 MDHEN and CDR2 SYDVKM come from the germline V gene. The CDR3 sequence is 14 residues long. The germline V and J ends were trimmed by 9 bases and 4 bases, with 17 bases remaining between them. CDR3 DNA: TGTGCCAGTCGAATTGGCGGGACAGCAGATACGCAGTATTTT. Protein product: CASRIGGTADTQYF.

The rearrangement uses TRBV7-3 and TRBJ2-2; weak D call: TRBD1 (6 bases). There are 13 residues in the CDR3. V was trimmed by 5 bases and J by 8 bases, leaving 12 bases between them. CDR1 is SGHTA and CDR2 is FQGTGA in the germline V gene. The chain's CDR3 is CASSPPGTGELFF. The DNA for the CDR3 is TGTGCCAGCAGCCCCCCCGGGACAGGGGAGCTGTTTTTT.

This sequence joins TRBV4-1 and TRBJ1-2; maybe TRBD1 (6 bases). Trimming pared 3 bases from V and 2 bases from J, leaving 16 bases between. Looked up from germline, CDR1 is MGHRA and CDR2 is YSYEKL. The length of the CDR3 is 16 residues. Here the CDR3 reads CASSHLGRGQNYGYTF. CDR3 DNA: TGCGCCAGCAGCCACCTAGGACGGGGGCAAAACTATGGCTACACCTTC.

The CDR3, as DNA: TGTGCCAGCAGCCAAGGGAGGGCCGGGGGCGACTACAATGAGCAGTTCTTC. Residues: CASSQGRAGGDYNEQFF. The chain combines TRBV5-4 with TRBJ2-1, with D possibly matching TRBD2 (7 bases). In germline, CDR1 is SGHNT, CDR2 YYREEE (reference sequence). The CDR3 covers 17 residues. V was cut by 4 bases and J by 3 bases, with 20 bases left in between.

The genes are TRBV21-1 and TRBJ2-1; the DNA was not used to check the table's D call, TRBD1. TRBV21-1 is noted as a pseudogene. The CDR3 contains 17 residues. The CDR3 DNA sequence: TGTGCCAGCAGCTTAAGTCAGGGGAAAAGCTCCTACAATGAGCAGTTCTTC. It is translated as CASSLSQGKSSYNEQFF.